The present entry profiles one T cell receptor (beta chain) with its context. Free of recent acute infections or vaccinations, the donors were healthy HIV-negative adults. These data originate in a study of shared clonotypes between healthy human individuals. Libraries were prepared by immunoSEQ multiplex PCR; TCRdb keeps only in-frame clonotypes and omits some of them. The sample shows around 510,000 clones, about 80% of them seen only once. Germline assignment: CDR1 SGHTA and CDR2 FQGTGA. CDR3 length: 17 amino acids. V dropped 7 bases and J dropped 2; count of bases not matched to a gene: 10. The material sequenced was PBMCs. This TCR derives from a woman in her 40s in good health. Some clones in this sample may be carry-over from other donors' samples. The genes are TRBV7-3 and TRBJ2-1; 11 positions match TRBD2. The CDR3 nucleotides read TGTGCCAGCACCCCCAACGTAGCGGGAGGGCCCTACAATGAGCAGTTCTTC. Protein product: CASTPNVAGGPYNEQFF.